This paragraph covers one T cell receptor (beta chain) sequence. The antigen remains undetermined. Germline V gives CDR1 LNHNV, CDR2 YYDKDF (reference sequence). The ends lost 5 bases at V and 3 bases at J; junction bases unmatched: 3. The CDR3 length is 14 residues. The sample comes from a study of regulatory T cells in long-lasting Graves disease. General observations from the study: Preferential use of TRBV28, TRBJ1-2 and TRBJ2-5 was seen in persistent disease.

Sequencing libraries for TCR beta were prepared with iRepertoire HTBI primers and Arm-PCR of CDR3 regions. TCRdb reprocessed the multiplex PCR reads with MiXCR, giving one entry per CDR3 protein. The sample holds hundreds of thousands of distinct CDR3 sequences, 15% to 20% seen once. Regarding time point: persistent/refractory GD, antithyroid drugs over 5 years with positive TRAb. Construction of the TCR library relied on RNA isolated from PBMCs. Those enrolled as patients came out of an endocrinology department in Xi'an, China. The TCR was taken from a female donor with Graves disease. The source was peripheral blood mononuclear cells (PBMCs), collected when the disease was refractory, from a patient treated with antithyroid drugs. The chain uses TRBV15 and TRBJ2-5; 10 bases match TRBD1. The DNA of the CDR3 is TGTGCCACCAGCGACAGGGGGCGCGAAGAGACCCAGTACTTC. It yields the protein CATSDRGREETQYF.